This is a list of T cell receptor beta chains from one sample in a study of blood T cell repertoires in COVID-19. Profiling relied on immunoSEQ multiplex PCR, and the TCRdb table lists in-frame clones only, not all of them. Here the sample spans under 110,000 clones, 80% to 90% being singletons. Sequencing was done on a sample of peripheral blood. The receptors originated from a woman between 25 and 40 years old with acute or convalescent COVID-19. The CDR3 runs from the conserved cysteine through the conserved F or W. The D gene is left open where the match is weak. Rows give clone size only sometimes, using once, few, many, or a class for an expanded clone.

J	V	D	size	CDR3	DNA
TRBJ1-2	TRBV5-1	-	-	CASSPMGADGYTF	TGCGCCAGCAGCCCCATGGGCGCCGATGGCTACACCTTC
TRBJ2-3	TRBV4-1	-	once	CASSHSGSRTDTQYF	TGCGCCAGCAGCCACAGCGGGTCCCGCACAGATACGCAGTATTTT
TRBJ1-5	TRBV7-9	TRBD1	-	CASSFVGGAFDQPQHF	TGTGCCAGCAGCTTCGTAGGGGGCGCTTTCGATCAGCCCCAGCATTTT
TRBJ2-2	TRBV5-4	-	-	CASSNRENTGELFF	TGTGCCAGCAGCAACAGGGAAAACACCGGGGAGCTGTTTTTT
TRBJ2-2	TRBV28	TRBD1	once	CASSLPLTGAAGELFF	TGTGCCAGCAGTTTACCCCTAACAGGGGCTGCCGGGGAGCTGTTTTTT
TRBJ1-2	TRBV11-3	-	once	CASSQTSEGRKGGYTF	TGTGCCAGCAGCCAAACTTCGGAAGGGAGGAAGGGTGGCTACACCTTC
TRBJ1-4	TRBV19	TRBD1	-	CASSVTGGSRNEKLFF	TGTGCCAGTAGTGTTACAGGGGGCAGCCGGAATGAAAAACTGTTTTTT
TRBJ1-2	TRBV28	TRBD1	-	CASSLNTGEHYGYTF	TGTGCCAGCAGTTTAAATACAGGGGAGCATTATGGCTACACCTTC
TRBJ1-6	TRBV28	TRBD1	-	CASSFNRGQGSPLHF	TGTGCCAGCAGTTTTAACAGGGGGCAGGGTTCACCCCTCCACTTT
TRBJ2-7	TRBV6-6	TRBD1	-	CASAGGYEQYF	TGTGCCAGCGCAGGGGGCTACGAGCAGTACTTC
TRBJ1-4	TRBV4-1	-	few	CASSHPTGTPATNEKLFF	TGCGCCAGCAGCCACCCTACGGGGACACCAGCAACTAATGAAAAACTGTTTTTT
TRBJ1-3	TRBV7-9	-	-	CASSFPRSTGNTIYF	TGTGCCAGCAGCTTTCCCCGGAGCACCGGAAACACCATATATTTT
TRBJ1-5	TRBV4-1	-	few	CASSQDGGLGNQPQHF	TGCGCCAGCAGCCAAGACGGGGGACTGGGCAATCAGCCCCAGCATTTT
TRBJ2-3	TRBV20-1	-	-	CSGEADTQYF	TGCAGCGGGGAAGCAGATACGCAGTATTTT
TRBJ2-3	TRBV7-9	TRBD2	-	CASSLGWTSGATDTQYF	TGTGCCAGCAGCTTAGGTTGGACTAGCGGGGCCACAGATACGCAGTATTTT
TRBJ2-1	TRBV6-5	TRBD2	few	CASSRTSGSLQFF	TGTGCCAGCAGCCGGACTAGCGGGTCCCTACAGTTCTTC
TRBJ1-1	TRBV5-1	TRBD1	-	CASTLMGQQNTEAFF	TGCGCCAGCACCTTGATGGGACAGCAGAACACTGAAGCTTTCTTT
TRBJ2-3	TRBV7-3	-	-	CASSGGSSTDTQYF	TGTGCCAGCAGCGGGGGGTCTAGCACAGATACGCAGTATTTT
TRBJ1-2	TRBV2	TRBD1	-	CASREGQANYGYTF	TGTGCCAGCAGAGAGGGACAGGCTAACTATGGCTACACCTTC
TRBJ1-1	TRBV2	TRBD1	-	CASRGQGREAFF	TGTGCCAGCAGGGGACAGGGCCGTGAAGCTTTCTTT
TRBJ1-2	TRBV6-1	TRBD1	-	CASSERTGGYGYTF	TGTGCCAGCAGTGAAAGGACAGGGGGGTATGGCTACACCTTC
TRBJ1-3	TRBV29-1	TRBD1	-	CSVVVTGSGNTIYF	TGCAGCGTTGTGGTGACAGGGTCTGGAAACACCATATATTTT
TRBJ2-7	TRBV12-3/TRBV12-4	-	-	CASSFRRDYEQYF	TGTGCCAGCAGTTTTCGTCGAGACTACGAGCAGTACTTC
TRBJ2-2	TRBV11-3	TRBD1	-	CASSRDGTVIPGELFF	TGTGCCAGCAGCAGAGATGGGACAGTGATCCCCGGGGAGCTGTTTTTT
TRBJ2-3	TRBV4-2	-	-	CASSQEHRSTDTQYF	TGTGCCAGCAGCCAAGAACACCGAAGCACAGATACGCAGTATTTT
TRBJ1-4	TRBV5-1	-	-	CASSFQDGSNEKLFF	TGCGCCAGCAGCTTTCAGGATGGGAGTAATGAAAAACTGTTTTTT
TRBJ2-1	TRBV2	-	-	CASTTTSYNEQFF	TGTGCCAGCACCACTACCTCCTACAATGAGCAGTTCTTC
TRBJ2-7	TRBV19	-	-	CASGPGKSYEQYF	TGTGCCAGTGGTCCCGGGAAGTCCTACGAGCAGTACTTC
TRBJ1-2	TRBV19	TRBD1	-	CASKPRQGELGYGYTF	TGTGCCAGTAAACCTCGACAGGGGGAGTTGGGCTATGGCTACACCTTC
TRBJ2-4	TRBV4-1	TRBD2	few	CASSPAGVTKAKNIQYF	TGCGCCAGCAGCCCTGCGGGGGTAACAAAAGCCAAAAACATTCAGTACTTC
TRBJ2-2	TRBV7-9	-	once	CASSLSLPDSLPGELFF	TGTGCCAGCAGCTTATCTTTGCCAGACAGCCTCCCCGGGGAGCTGTTTTTT
TRBJ2-6	TRBV27	-	-	CASSPPGANVLTF	TGTGCCAGCAGTCCCCCGGGGGCCAACGTCCTGACTTTC